The T cell receptor beta chain described here comes from a study of post-analysis software for immune sequencing data. The table lists this clonotype with a few counts. Germline V gene lookup returns CDR1 ENHRY and CDR2 SYGVKD. CDR3 size: 13 residues. The V gene end was trimmed by 7 bases and the J gene end by 5 bases; junction bases not matched to a gene: 3. The TCR beta cDNA libraries contained unique molecular identifiers. TCRdb recomputed calls from the PCR reads with MiXCR, one row per CDR3 protein. The table lists over 150,000 distinct CDR3 sequences, around 36% of them singletons. This clonotype originated in a girl aged 10 to 17 with multiple sclerosis. The chain uses TRBV10-3 and TRBJ2-5, with TRBD1 identical over 11 bases. Specimen: blood, collected after autologous hematopoietic stem cell transplantation. The CDR3 reads CAINRDRGETQYF. CDR3 sequence (DNA): TGTGCCATCAATCGGGACAGGGGGGAGACCCAGTACTTC.